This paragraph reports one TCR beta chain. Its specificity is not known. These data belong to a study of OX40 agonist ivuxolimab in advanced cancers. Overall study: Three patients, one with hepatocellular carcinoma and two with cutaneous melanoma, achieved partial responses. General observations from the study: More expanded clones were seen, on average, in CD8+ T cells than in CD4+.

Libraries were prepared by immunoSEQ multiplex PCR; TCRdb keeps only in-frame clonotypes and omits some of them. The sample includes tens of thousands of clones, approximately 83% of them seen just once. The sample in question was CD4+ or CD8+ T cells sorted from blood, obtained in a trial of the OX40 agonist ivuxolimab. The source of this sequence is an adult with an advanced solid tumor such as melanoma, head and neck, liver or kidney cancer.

CDR3 bases: TGTGCCAGCAGCTTAGGGTGGGGGCCCACAGATACGCAGTATTTT. This gives the protein CASSLGWGPTDTQYF. The chain carries TRBV11-1 and TRBJ2-3; tentative D call: TRBD1 (6 bases). Germline V CDR1 and CDR2: SGHAT, FQDESV (reference sequence). V was cut by 1 base and J by 2 bases, with 10 bases left in between. The length of the CDR3 is 15 residues.